The clone carrying this T cell receptor beta chain was picked up one time. This record comes from a study of cytomegalovirus exposure and HLA in healthy donors. Sequenced by immunoSEQ multiplex PCR; TCRdb stores in-frame clones only, minus some. The sample includes about 160,000 clones, under 90% of them seen just once. The receptor's source is a man younger than 30 in good health and CMV-seropositive. The sequenced sample was PBMCs.

The CDR3 DNA sequence: TGTGCCACGACAGGGGCCGATTACGAGCAGTACTTC. Translation gives CATTGADYEQYF. This chain joins TRBV6-5 and TRBJ2-7, with 8 bases identical to TRBD1. The ends lost 10 bases at V and 4 bases at J; junction bases unmatched: 6. The CDR3 is 12 amino acids. Germline loops: CDR1 MNHEY, CDR2 SVGAGI.